This T cell receptor (beta chain) derives from a study of control samples from healthy donors and cancer patients. Profiled with immunoSEQ multiplex PCR; TCRdb holds only in-frame clones, not every one. The data show fewer than 200,000 clones, roughly 90% seen once. The CDR3 loop spans 13 amino acids. V lost 3 bases and J 8 bases, leaving 13 bases between the germline ends. Germline V lookup: CDR1 LGHDT, CDR2 YNNKEL (reference sequence). This clone came up once. The genes are TRBV3-1 (or the pseudogene TRBV3-2) and TRBJ1-2; D uncertain. The specimen sequenced was blood. This TCR derives from a young man in good health. CDR3 bases: TGTGCCAGCAGCCAGGAGGTCGTAGGGGGCTACACCTTC. This sequence encodes CASSQEVVGGYTF.